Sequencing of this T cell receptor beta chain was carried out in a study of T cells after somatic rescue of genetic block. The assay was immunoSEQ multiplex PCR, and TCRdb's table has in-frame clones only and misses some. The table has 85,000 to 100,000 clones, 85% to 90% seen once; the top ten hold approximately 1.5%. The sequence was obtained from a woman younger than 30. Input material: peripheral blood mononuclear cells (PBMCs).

CDR3 region: CASSEHWGAKGNQPQHF. CDR3 nucleotides: TGTGCCAGCAGCGAACATTGGGGGGCGAAAGGAAATCAGCCCCAGCATTTT. The chain employs TRBV6-1 and TRBJ1-5; weak D call: TRBD1 (6 bases). The CDR3 sequence is 17 residues long. With 6 bases removed from V and 4 bases from J, the gap between germline ends came to 22 bases. The V gene's germline CDR1 is MNHNS and CDR2 SASEGT.